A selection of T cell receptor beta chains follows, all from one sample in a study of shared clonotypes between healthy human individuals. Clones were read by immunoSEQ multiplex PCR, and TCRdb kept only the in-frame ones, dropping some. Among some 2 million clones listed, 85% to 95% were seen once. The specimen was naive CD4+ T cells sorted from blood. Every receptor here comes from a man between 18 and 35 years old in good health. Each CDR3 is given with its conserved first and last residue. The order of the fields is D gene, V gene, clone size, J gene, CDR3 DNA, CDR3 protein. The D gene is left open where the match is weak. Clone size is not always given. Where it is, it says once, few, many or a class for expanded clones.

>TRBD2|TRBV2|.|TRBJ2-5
TGTGCCAGCAGTGAAGCAGGACTAGCGGGTCAAGAGACCCAGTACTTC
CASSEAGLAGQETQYF
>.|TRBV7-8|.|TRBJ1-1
TGTGCCAGCAGCTTCCCGGGGTTCACGACTGAAGCTTTCTTT
CASSFPGFTTEAFF
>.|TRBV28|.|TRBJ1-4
TGTGCCAGTTATGGGGGCGCCAATGAAAAACTGTTTTTT
CASYGGANEKLFF
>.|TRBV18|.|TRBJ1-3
TGTGCCAGCTCACCGAATGTCAGGGGTTTTGGAAACACCATATATTTT
CASSPNVRGFGNTIYF
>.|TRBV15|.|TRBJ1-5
TGTGCCACCAGCAGAGGGGCAGGTTGGCAGCCCCAGCATTTT
CATSRGAGWQPQHF
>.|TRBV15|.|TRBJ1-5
TGTGCCACCAGCCTCGTCTCAGGGAGCAATCAGCCCCAGCATTTT
CATSLVSGSNQPQHF
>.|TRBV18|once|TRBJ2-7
TGTGCCAGCTCACCACCACAGGGTTGGACCAACTACGAGCAGTACTTC
CASSPPQGWTNYEQYF
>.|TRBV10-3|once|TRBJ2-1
TGTGCCATCAGTGAGTCGGGGACCGCTCCCGAGTTCTTC
CAISESGTAPEFF
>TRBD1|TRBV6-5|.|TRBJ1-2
TGTGCCAGCAGTTCCCCCCCCACGACAGGGGGCTATGGCTACACCTTC
CASSSPPTTGGYGYTF
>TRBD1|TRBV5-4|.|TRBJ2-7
TGTGCCAGCAGCTTGGCCATGGGACAGGGGAACGAGCAGTACTTC
CASSLAMGQGNEQYF
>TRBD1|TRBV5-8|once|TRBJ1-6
TGTGCCAGCAGCTTGACAGGGGGCACCTCACCCCTCCACTTT
CASSLTGGTSPLHF
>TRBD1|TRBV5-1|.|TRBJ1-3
TGCGCCAGCAGCTTACAGGGGGAAGAAGCTGGAAACACCATATATTTT
CASSLQGEEAGNTIYF
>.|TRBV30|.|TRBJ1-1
TGTGCCTGGAGTGTGGGCAGGGGGAACACTGAAGCTTTCTTT
CAWSVGRGNTEAFF
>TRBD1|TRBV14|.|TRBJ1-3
TGTGCCAGCAGCCCGGGACAGCCTGGAAACACCATATATTTT
CASSPGQPGNTIYF
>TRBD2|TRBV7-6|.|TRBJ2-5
TGTGCCAGCAGCCCGGGGCCAGCGGGGAAGACCCAGTACTTC
CASSPGPAGKTQYF
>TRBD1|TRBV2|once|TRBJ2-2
TGTGCCAGCAGCCCTGGGGGACAGGGGCACACCGGGGAGCTGTTTTTT
CASSPGGQGHTGELFF
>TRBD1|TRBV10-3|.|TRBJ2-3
TGTGCCACCCGGGACAGAGACACAGATACGCAGTATTTT
CATRDRDTDTQYF
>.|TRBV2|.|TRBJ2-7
TGTGCCAGCACCCTGAGGAGCTACGAGCAGTACTTC
CASTLRSYEQYF
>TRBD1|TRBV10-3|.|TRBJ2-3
TGTGCCATCAGTCCTCAGGGGGCGACAGATACGCAGTATTTT
CAISPQGATDTQYF
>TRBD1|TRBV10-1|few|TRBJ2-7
TGCGCCAGCAGCCGGGACAGGGGCTACGAGCAGTACTTC
CASSRDRGYEQYF
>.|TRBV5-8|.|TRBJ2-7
TGTGCCAGCAGCCTTAAGGAACAATACTCCTACGAGCAGTACTTC
CASSLKEQYSYEQYF
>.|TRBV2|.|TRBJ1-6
TGTGCCAGCAGTGAGGCCTCGGGAACATATAATTCACCCCTCCACTTT
CASSEASGTYNSPLHF
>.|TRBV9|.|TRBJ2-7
TGTGCCAGCAGCCAGCCAGGAATCCCCGAGCAGTACTTC
CASSQPGIPEQYF
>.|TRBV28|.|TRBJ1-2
TGTGCCAGCAGTTTGAGGTTCTATGGCTACACCTTC
CASSLRFYGYTF
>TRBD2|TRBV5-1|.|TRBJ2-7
TGCGCCAGCAGCCCGGGAGGCTCGAGCTCCTACGAGCAGTACTTC
CASSPGGSSSYEQYF
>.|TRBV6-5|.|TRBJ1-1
TGTGCCAGCAGTTGGAACAGGGCGGACACTGAAGCTTTCTTT
CASSWNRADTEAFF
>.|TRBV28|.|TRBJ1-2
TGTGCCAGCAGTACAATACCCACCTGGCCAGGGACTAATTATGGCTACACCTTC
CASSTIPTWPGTNYGYTF